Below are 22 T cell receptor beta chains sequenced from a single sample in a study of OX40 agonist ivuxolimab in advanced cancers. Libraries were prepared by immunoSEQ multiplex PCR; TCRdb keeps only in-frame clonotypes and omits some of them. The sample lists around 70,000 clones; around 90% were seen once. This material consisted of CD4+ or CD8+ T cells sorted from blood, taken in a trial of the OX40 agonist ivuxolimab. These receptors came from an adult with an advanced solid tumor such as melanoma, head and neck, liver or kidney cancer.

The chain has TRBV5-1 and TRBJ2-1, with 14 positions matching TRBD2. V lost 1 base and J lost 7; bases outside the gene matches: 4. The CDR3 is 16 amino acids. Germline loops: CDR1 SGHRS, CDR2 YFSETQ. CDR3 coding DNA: TGCGCCAGCAGCTTGACTCGGACTAGCGGGGGGAATGAGCAGTTCTTC. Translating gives CASSLTRTSGGNEQFF. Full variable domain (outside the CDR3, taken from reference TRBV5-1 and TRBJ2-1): KAGVTQTPRYLIKTRGQQVTLSCSPISGHRSVSWYQQTPGQGLQFLFEYFSETQRNKGNFPGRFSGRQFSNSRSEMNVSTLELGDSALYLCASSLTRTSGGNEQFFGPGTRLTVL.

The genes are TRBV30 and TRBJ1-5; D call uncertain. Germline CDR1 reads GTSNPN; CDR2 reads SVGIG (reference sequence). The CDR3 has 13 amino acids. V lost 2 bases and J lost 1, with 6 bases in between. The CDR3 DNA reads TGTGCCTGGAGTTACGACAGCAATCAGCCCCAGCATTTT. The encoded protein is CAWSYDSNQPQHF.

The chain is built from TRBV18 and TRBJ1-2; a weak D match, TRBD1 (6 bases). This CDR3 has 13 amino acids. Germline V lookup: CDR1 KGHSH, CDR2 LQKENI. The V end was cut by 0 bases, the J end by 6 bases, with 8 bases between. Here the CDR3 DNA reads TGTGCCAGCTCACCACCAGGGGGGAATGGCTACACCTTC. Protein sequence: CASSPPGGNGYTF.

CDR3 nucleotides: TGTGCCAGCAGTTATGGTGGGACAGGGATCGCTGAAGCTTTCTTT. This sequence encodes CASSYGGTGIAEAFF. The V and J genes are TRBV6-5 and TRBJ1-1, with 9 bases lining up with TRBD1. Germline trimming cut 3 bases from V and 6 bases from J; bases unmatched to any gene: 8. The CDR3 has 15 residues. Germline CDR1 is MNHEY and CDR2 is SVGAGI.

CDR3 in amino acids: CSLTSDNNEQFF. The CDR3 nucleotides are TGCAGCTTGACTAGCGACAACAATGAGCAGTTCTTC. The rearrangement joins TRBV29-1 to TRBJ2-1; 8 bases match TRBD2. The germline V gene has CDR1 SQVTM and CDR2 ANQGSEA. V was pared by 8 bases and J by 5 bases, with 5 bases of the junction left unmatched. The CDR3 loop spans 12 amino acids.

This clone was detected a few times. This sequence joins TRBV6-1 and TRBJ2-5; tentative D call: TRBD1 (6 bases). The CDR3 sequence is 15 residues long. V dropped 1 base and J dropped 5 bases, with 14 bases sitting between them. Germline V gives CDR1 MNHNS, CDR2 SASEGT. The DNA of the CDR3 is TGTGCCAGCAGTGAAGGGGGGCGGTCCGGGGAGACCCAGTACTTC. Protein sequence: CASSEGGRSGETQYF.

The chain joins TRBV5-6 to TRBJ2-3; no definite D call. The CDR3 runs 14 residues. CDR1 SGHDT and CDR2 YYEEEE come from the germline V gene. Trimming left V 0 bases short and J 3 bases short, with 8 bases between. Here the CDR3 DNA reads TGTGCCAGCAGCTTGGGGGTTTTTACAGATACGCAGTATTTT. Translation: CASSLGVFTDTQYF.

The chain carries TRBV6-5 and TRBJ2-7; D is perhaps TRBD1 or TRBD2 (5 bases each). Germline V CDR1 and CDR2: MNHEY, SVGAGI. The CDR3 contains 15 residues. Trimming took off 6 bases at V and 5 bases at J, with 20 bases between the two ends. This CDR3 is CASRRPGQGDDEQYF. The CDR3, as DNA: TGTGCCAGCAGGCGCCCGGGGCAGGGCGACGACGAGCAGTACTTC.

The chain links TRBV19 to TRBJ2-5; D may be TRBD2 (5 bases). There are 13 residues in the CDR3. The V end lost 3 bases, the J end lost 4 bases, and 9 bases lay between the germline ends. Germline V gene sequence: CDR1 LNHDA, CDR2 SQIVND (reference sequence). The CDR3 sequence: CASSMRGRETQYF. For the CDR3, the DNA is TGTGCCAGTAGTATGAGAGGGCGAGAGACCCAGTACTTC.

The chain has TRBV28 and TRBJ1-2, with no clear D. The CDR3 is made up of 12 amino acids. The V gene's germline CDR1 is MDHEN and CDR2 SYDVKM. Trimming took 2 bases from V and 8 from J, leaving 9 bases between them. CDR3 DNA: TGTGCCAGCAGTTTAGGGCAGCGAGGCTACACCTTC. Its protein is CASSLGQRGYTF.

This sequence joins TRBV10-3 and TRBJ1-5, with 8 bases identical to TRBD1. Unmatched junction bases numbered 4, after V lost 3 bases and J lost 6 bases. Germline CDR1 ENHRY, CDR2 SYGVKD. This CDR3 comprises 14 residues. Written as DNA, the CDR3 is TGTGCCATCAGTGACGACAGGGGAGGTCAGCCCCAGCATTTT. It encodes CAISDDRGGQPQHF.

CDR3 region: CASSQDTAGRGSMSQYF. The CDR3 nucleotides read TGCGCCAGCAGCCAAGATACAGCGGGACGGGGGTCAATGTCCCAGTACTTC. The rearrangement joins TRBV4-3 to TRBJ2-5; 7 nucleotides line up with TRBD2. CDR3 length equals 17 residues. Germline trimming cut 0 bases from V and 9 bases from J; bases unmatched to any gene: 16. CDR1 LGHNA and CDR2 YSLEER come from the germline V gene.

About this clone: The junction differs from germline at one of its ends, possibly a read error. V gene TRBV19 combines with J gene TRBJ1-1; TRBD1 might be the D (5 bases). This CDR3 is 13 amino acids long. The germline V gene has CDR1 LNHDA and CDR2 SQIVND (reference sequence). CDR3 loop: CASSIAGRTEAFF. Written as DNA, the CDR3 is TGTGCCAGCAGTATCGCAGGGAGGACTGAAGCTTTCTTT.

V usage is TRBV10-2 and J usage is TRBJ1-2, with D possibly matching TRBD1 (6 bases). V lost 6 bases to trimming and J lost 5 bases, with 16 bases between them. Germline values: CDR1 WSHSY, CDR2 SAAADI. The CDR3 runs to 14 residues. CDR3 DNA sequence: TGCGCCAGCAGAGACTCCGGGGGGCCTTATGGCTACACCTTC. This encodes CASRDSGGPYGYTF.

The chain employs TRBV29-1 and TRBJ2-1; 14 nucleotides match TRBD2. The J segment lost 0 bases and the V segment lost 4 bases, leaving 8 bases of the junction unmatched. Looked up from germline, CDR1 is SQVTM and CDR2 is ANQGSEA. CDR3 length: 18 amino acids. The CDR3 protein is CSVAGTSGGPSSYNEQFF. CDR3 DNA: TGCAGCGTTGCTGGGACTAGCGGGGGCCCGAGCTCCTACAATGAGCAGTTCTTC.

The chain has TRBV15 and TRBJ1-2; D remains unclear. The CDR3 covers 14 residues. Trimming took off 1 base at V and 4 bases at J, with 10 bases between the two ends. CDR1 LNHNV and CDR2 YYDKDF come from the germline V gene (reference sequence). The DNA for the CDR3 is TGTGCCACCAGCAGAGTTGGAGGCCCCTATGGCTACACCTTC. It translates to CATSRVGGPYGYTF. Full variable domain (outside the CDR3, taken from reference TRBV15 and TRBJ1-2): DAMVIQNPRYQVTQFGKPVTLSCSQTLNHNVMYWYQQKSSQAPKLLFHYYDKDFNNEADTPDNFQSRRPNTSFCFLDIRSPGLGDTAMYLCATSRVGGPYGYTFGSGTRLTVV.

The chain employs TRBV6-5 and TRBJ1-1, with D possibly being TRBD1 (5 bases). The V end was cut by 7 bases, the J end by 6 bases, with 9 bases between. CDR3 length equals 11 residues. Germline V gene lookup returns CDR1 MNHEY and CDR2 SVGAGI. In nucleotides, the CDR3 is TGTGCCAGCACCCAGGGTTCTGAAGCTTTCTTT. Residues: CASTQGSEAFF.

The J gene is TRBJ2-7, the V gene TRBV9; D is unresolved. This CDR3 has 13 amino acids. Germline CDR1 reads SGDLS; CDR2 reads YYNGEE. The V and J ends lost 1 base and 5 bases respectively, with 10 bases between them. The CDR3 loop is CASSVQESHEQYF. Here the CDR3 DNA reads TGTGCCAGCAGCGTACAGGAGAGCCACGAGCAGTACTTC.

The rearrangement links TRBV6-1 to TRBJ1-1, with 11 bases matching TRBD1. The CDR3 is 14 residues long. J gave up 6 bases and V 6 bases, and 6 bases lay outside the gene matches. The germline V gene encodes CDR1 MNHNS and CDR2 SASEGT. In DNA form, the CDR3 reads TGTGCCAGCAGGGGAGGACAGGGGGCAGCTGAAGCTTTCTTT. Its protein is CASRGGQGAAEAFF.

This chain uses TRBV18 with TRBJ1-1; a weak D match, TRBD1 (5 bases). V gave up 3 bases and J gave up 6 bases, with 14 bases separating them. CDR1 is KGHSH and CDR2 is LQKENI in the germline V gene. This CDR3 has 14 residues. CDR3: CASSPQGTFAEAFF. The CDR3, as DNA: TGTGCCAGCTCACCCCAAGGGACTTTCGCTGAAGCTTTCTTT.

The DNA of the CDR3 is TGTGCCAACCCGACAGGGGCTCAAGAGACCCAGTACTTC. Its protein product is CANPTGAQETQYF. This sequence joins TRBV2 and TRBJ2-5; 8 bases agree with TRBD1. V lost 10 bases, J lost 2 bases, and 6 bases stayed unmatched. The CDR3 is made up of 13 amino acids. Germline CDR1 is SNHLY and CDR2 is FYNNEI.

CDR3 sequence: CASSLGVIRLGNYYEQYF. CDR3 DNA sequence: TGTGCCAGCAGCTTGGGGGTAATTAGGCTGGGGAACTACTACGAGCAGTACTTC. The V and J genes are TRBV13 and TRBJ2-7; either TRBD1 or TRBD2 may fit D (5 bases each). The CDR3 has 18 amino acids. In germline, CDR1 is PRHDT, CDR2 FYEKMQ (reference sequence). Trimming stripped 3 bases from V and 3 bases from J, with 24 bases between.